A selection of T cell receptor beta chains follows, all from one sample in a study of T-cell memory formation after mild COVID-19. TCRdb re-analysed the 5' RACE reads in MiXCR, keeping a single row per CDR3 protein. Seen here are approximately 340,000 distinct CDR3 sequences, approximately 15% observed once, and the top ten hold about a fifth. Sequencing used PBMCs or a T cell subset sorted from them (not recorded which). The receptors come from a man younger than 35 who had mild COVID-19 (a few samples of this study predate the infection). Cell type and time point are not known. The CDR3 runs from the conserved cysteine through the conserved F or W. The D gene is left open where the match is weak. Clone size is stated in some rows and not others, as once, few, many or a class when expanded.

>TRBJ1-5|TRBV6-6|-|-
TGTGCCAGCATCTCGGGCAGCAATCAGCCCCAGCATTTT
CASISGSNQPQHF
>TRBJ1-6|TRBV18|-|once
TGTGCCAGCTCAACTGTTTCTAGGAATTCACCCCTCCACTTT
CASSTVSRNSPLHF
>TRBJ2-4|TRBV2|-|few
TGTGCCAGCAGTGAAGATTGGGGAAACATTCAGTACTTC
CASSEDWGNIQYF
>TRBJ1-1|TRBV28|-|-
TGTGCCAGCACCCGTGGGGGGGGTTGGGCTTTCTTT
CASTRGGGWAFF
>TRBJ2-2|TRBV12-3/TRBV12-4|-|few
TGTGCCAGCAGTTCCGCCGCCAGGGGTTACACCGGGGAGCTGTTTTTT
CASSSAARGYTGELFF
>TRBJ2-5|TRBV2|TRBD1|-
TGTGCCAGGTGGACAGGGGGATTAGGTATTGAAGAGACCCAGTACTTC
CARWTGGLGIEETQYF
>TRBJ1-5|TRBV4-2|-|-
TGTGCCAGCAGCCAAGATTACCGTCTACCGGCGGGCAATCAGCCCCAGCATTTT
CASSQDYRLPAGNQPQHF
>TRBJ2-1|TRBV7-3|TRBD2|-
TGTGCCAGCAGCTTATCGGGGGGGCAGAATGAGCAGTTCTTC
CASSLSGGQNEQFF
>TRBJ1-1|TRBV24-1|-|-
TGTGCCACCGCGGATAGGGACACTGAAGCTTTCTTT
CATADRDTEAFF
>TRBJ2-7|TRBV12-3/TRBV12-4|-|-
TGTGCCAGCAGTTTCCAGGGACCGGGCGAGCAGTACTTC
CASSFQGPGEQYF
>TRBJ1-1|TRBV25-1|-|few
TGTGCCAGCAGTGAATCCCCCAGTTCGGAAGCTTTCTTT
CASSESPSSEAFF
>TRBJ2-6|TRBV4-1|-|few
TGCGCCAGCAGCCAAGTCAGCCCGATCTCTGGGGCCAACGTCCTGACTTTC
CASSQVSPISGANVLTF
>TRBJ2-3|TRBV5-1|-|many
TGCGCCAGCAGCACTGAGGGATCAGATACGCAGTATTTT
CASSTEGSDTQYF
>TRBJ1-1|TRBV3-1|-|-
TGTGCCAGCAGCCAATTCAGGGCTACGAACACTGAAGCTTTCTTT
CASSQFRATNTEAFF
>TRBJ1-1|TRBV20-1|-|many
TGCAGTGCATGGAGGGGGAACACTGAAGCTTTCTTT
CSAWRGNTEAFF
>TRBJ2-3|TRBV7-2|TRBD2|-
TGTGCCAGCAGCTTAGGACTAGCGGGGAAGCAGTATTTT
CASSLGLAGKQYF
>TRBJ2-3|TRBV15|-|-
TGTGCCACCAGCAGAGCGCCCGGCGCTCCGAGCACAGATACGCAGTATTTT
CATSRAPGAPSTDTQYF
>TRBJ2-7|TRBV10-3|-|few
TGTGCCATCAGTGTAGCAGGGTCATTCTACGAGCAGTACTTC
CAISVAGSFYEQYF
>TRBJ1-1|TRBV12-3/TRBV12-4|TRBD1|-
TGTGCCAGCAGCCACCCGGGACAGGGAAGCGGGAGTGAAGCTTTCTTT
CASSHPGQGSGSEAFF
>TRBJ1-6|TRBV28|-|few
TGTGCCAGCACCAACAGGAGGAGCTCCTATAATTCACCCCTCCACTTT
CASTNRRSSYNSPLHF
>TRBJ2-2|TRBV28|TRBD2|-
TGTGCCAGCCGGGAGGAGACAGCGAACACCGGGGAGCTGTTTTTT
CASREETANTGELFF
>TRBJ1-5|TRBV12-3/TRBV12-4|-|few
TGTGCCAGCAGTCCAAACTATTCCCAGCAGCCCCAGCATTTT
CASSPNYSQQPQHF
>TRBJ2-3|TRBV20-1|TRBD2|few
TGCAGTGCTTGGGTGGGGGGGGCAGATACGCAGTATTTT
CSAWVGGADTQYF
>TRBJ2-7|TRBV6-2/TRBV6-3|-|few
TGTGCCAGCAGTTACTCGGGCTCCTTCTCCTACGAGCAGTACTTC
CASSYSGSFSYEQYF
>TRBJ1-4|TRBV14|TRBD1|few
TGTGCCAGCAGCCGTCGGCTGGGACAGATTAATGAAAAACTGTTTTTT
CASSRRLGQINEKLFF
>TRBJ1-4|TRBV4-1|-|-
TGCGCCAGCACGTCCAACGGGGCGGCGGCTAATGAAAAACTGTTTTTT
CASTSNGAAANEKLFF
>TRBJ1-5|TRBV20-1|-|many
TGCAGTGCTCCGGTTGGGGAACATCAGCCCCAGCATTTT
CSAPVGEHQPQHF
>TRBJ2-1|TRBV7-2|TRBD1|many
TGTGCCAGCAGCTTAGGACAGGGAGCCTACAATGAGCAGTTCTTC
CASSLGQGAYNEQFF
>TRBJ2-5|TRBV20-1|TRBD2|few
TGCAGTGCTGAACCGGGGGGACAAGAGACCCAGTACTTC
CSAEPGGQETQYF
>TRBJ2-3|TRBV5-6|TRBD2|many
TGTGCCAGCAGCTTACCGGGACTAGCCACAGATACGCAGTATTTT
CASSLPGLATDTQYF
>TRBJ1-1|TRBV7-2|-|-
TGTGCCAGCAGCTTAGCTGGGGCCAGCCGAGGGGTCACTGAAGCTTTCTTT
CASSLAGASRGVTEAFF
>TRBJ1-5|TRBV7-9|-|many
TGTGCCAGCAGCTTATCACGCAATCAGCCCCAGCATTTT
CASSLSRNQPQHF
>TRBJ1-2|TRBV7-3|-|-
TGTGCCAGCAGCCCCGAGGCAGGGCGCTATGGCTACACCTTC
CASSPEAGRYGYTF
>TRBJ1-3|TRBV7-2|TRBD1|many
TGTGCCAGCAGCGAATCCGGGACAGTCGGTGGAAACACCATATATTTT
CASSESGTVGGNTIYF
>TRBJ2-5|TRBV20-1|TRBD2|many
TGCAGTGCTCCAGGAAGCGGGGCGAAGACCCAGTACTTC
CSAPGSGAKTQYF
>TRBJ2-1|TRBV7-9|TRBD2|few
TGTGCCAGCAGCTCTACCCCGGGACTAGCGGGGGGTACCGCTTGGGATGAGCAGTTCTTC
CASSSTPGLAGGTAWDEQFF
>TRBJ2-7|TRBV6-2/TRBV6-3|-|many
TGTGCCAGCAGTTACTCGGCAGGGGCCCGGAGCGAGCAGTACTTC
CASSYSAGARSEQYF
>TRBJ1-6|TRBV6-1|-|many
TGTGCCAGCAGTAGGGGGGGTACGGCAAGATCACCCCTCCACTTT
CASSRGGTARSPLHF
>TRBJ2-1|TRBV6-5|-|-
TGTGCCAGCAGAGGTTGGACCCTTAGCTCCTACAATGAGCAGTTCTTC
CASRGWTLSSYNEQFF
>TRBJ2-2|TRBV7-3|-|few
TGTGCCAGCAGCTTATTTGTGACCGGGGAGCTGTTTTTT
CASSLFVTGELFF